The 8 T cell receptor beta chains below all came from one sample that was sequenced in a study of blood T cell repertoires in COVID-19. The repertoire was sequenced with immunoSEQ multiplex PCR; TCRdb's copy has only in-frame clones and lacks some. The data hold roughly 90,000 clones, with approximately 86% observed a single time. The sample was peripheral blood. Receptors originate from a woman at least 80 years old with COVID-19, enrolled during active disease.

This clone was observed a few times. V and J are TRBV11-3 and TRBJ2-1; the match to TRBD2 covers 7 bases. The CDR3 totals 12 residues. In germline, CDR1 is SGHNT, CDR2 YENEEA. V shed 4 bases, J shed 10 bases, and the junction held 4 bases outside the gene matches. The CDR3 reads CASSSSGTEQFF. The CDR3, as DNA: TGTGCCAGCAGCTCGAGCGGGACCGAGCAGTTCTTC.

The V gene is TRBV9, the J gene TRBJ1-1, with D maybe TRBD1 (5 bases). With 2 bases removed from V and 3 bases from J, the gap between germline ends came to 14 bases. The CDR3 consists of 15 residues. Germline lookup yields CDR1 SGDLS and CDR2 YYNGEE. The CDR3 loop is CASSVEGHIDTEAFF. In DNA, the CDR3 is TGTGCCAGCAGCGTGGAGGGGCATATCGACACTGAAGCTTTCTTT. Combining the CDR3 with reference TRBV9 and TRBJ1-1 gives the whole variable domain DSGVTQTPKHLITATGQRVTLRCSPRSGDLSVYWYQQSLDQGLQFLIQYYNGEERAKGNILERFSAQQFPDLHSELNLSSLELGDSALYFCASSVEGHIDTEAFFGQGTRLTVV.

This chain uses TRBV6-2 or TRBV6-3 with TRBJ1-2, with 8 bases aligning to TRBD1. There are 14 residues in the CDR3. Germline loops: CDR1 MNHEY, CDR2 SVGEGT. The J segment lost 3 bases and the V segment lost 3 bases, leaving 3 bases of the junction unmatched. The CDR3 bases are TGTGCCAGCAGTTATGGACAGGGAGACTATGGCTACACCTTC. Protein: CASSYGQGDYGYTF.

This clone was counted between two and nine times. As DNA, the CDR3 is TGTGCCAGCAGCCGAACCGGGACAGGGGGTCCTGGGGCCAACGTCCTGACTTTC. It encodes CASSRTGTGGPGANVLTF. The rearrangement joins TRBV9 to TRBJ2-6, with TRBD1 identical over 11 bases. The CDR3 covers 18 residues. The trim removed 4 bases at V and 2 bases at J, leaving 8 bases unmatched. Germline V lookup: CDR1 SGDLS, CDR2 YYNGEE.

The chain uses TRBV27 and TRBJ2-2; D gene uncertain. Trimming shortened V by 3 bases and J by 1 base, and 6 bases separated the two germline ends. CDR1 and CDR2 from the germline V gene are MNHEY and SMNVEV (reference sequence). CDR3 size: 14 residues. This CDR3 is CASSFFWNTGELFF. In DNA form, the CDR3 reads TGTGCCAGCAGTTTTTTCTGGAACACCGGGGAGCTGTTTTTT.

V and J are TRBV30 and TRBJ2-4, with TRBD2 matching over 10 bases. Trimming removed 0 bases from V and 7 bases from J; junction bases left unmatched: 6. The germline gives CDR1 GTSNPN, CDR2 SVGIG (reference sequence). The CDR3 is 15 residues long. The CDR3 DNA is TGTGCCTGGAGTGTTAGCGGGAGGAGGACCAACATTCAGTACTTC. Translating it yields CAWSVSGRRTNIQYF. The whole variable domain, remainder taken from reference TRBV30 and TRBJ2-4, is SQTIHQWPATLVQPVGSPLSLECTVEGTSNPNLYWYRQAAGRGLQLLFYSVGIGQISSEVPQNLSASRPQDRQFILSSKKLLLSDSGFYLCAWSVSGRRTNIQYFGAGTRLSVL.

This clone was seen more than once but under ten times. The chain employs TRBV29-1 and TRBJ2-2; D is possibly TRBD2 (5 bases). The length of the CDR3 is 14 residues. Germline CDR1 and CDR2: SQVTM and ANQGSEA. V was cut by 2 bases and J by 5 bases, with 12 bases left in between. The CDR3 nucleotides are TGCAGCGTTGAACCCAGGACTGGGACCGGGGAGCTGTTTTTT. This encodes CSVEPRTGTGELFF.

The chain joins TRBV9 to TRBJ2-3; no firm D call. The CDR3 runs to 12 residues. Germline CDR1 and CDR2: SGDLS and YYNGEE. V lost 4 bases to trimming and J lost 0 bases, with 3 bases between them. The CDR3 region has the DNA TGTGCCAGCAGCCAGAGCACAGATACGCAGTATTTT. Protein: CASSQSTDTQYF.